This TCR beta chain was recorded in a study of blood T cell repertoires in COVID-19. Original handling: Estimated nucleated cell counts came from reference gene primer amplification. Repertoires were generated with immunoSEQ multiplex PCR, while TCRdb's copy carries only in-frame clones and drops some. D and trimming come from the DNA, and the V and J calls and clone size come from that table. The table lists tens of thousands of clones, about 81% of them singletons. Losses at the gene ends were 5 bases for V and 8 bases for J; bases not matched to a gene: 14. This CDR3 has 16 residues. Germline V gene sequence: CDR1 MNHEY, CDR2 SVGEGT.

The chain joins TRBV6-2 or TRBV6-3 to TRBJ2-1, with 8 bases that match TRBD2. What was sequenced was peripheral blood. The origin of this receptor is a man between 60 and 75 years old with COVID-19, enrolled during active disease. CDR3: CASSGTGTRLIDEQFF. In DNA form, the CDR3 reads TGTGCCAGCAGTGGAACGGGGACTAGATTAATCGATGAGCAGTTCTTC.